One and the same sample provided the 22 T cell receptor beta chains below, sequenced in a study of blood T cells in healthy people across ages. Primers used in a second PCR of about 7 to 12 cycles were a sample-barcoded 5' primer and a J-beta primer mix. TCRdb independently ran MiXCR on the 5' RACE reads; one entry per CDR3 protein. In the table there are about 500,000 distinct CDR3 sequences, 24% of which are singletons. The same data also contributed to another study, on T cells of mothers and their children.

Source material: blood. The source of these receptors is a boy aged 5-17 years in good health.

The chain employs TRBV7-2 and TRBJ2-3; D possibly corresponds to TRBD2 (6 bases). The CDR3 extends over 15 amino acids. In germline, CDR1 is SGHTA, CDR2 FQGNSA. V lost 3 bases and J 4 bases, leaving 14 bases between the germline ends. The CDR3 nucleotides are TGTGCCAGCAGCTTTGTCGGGAGTGATGCAGATACGCAGTATTTT. Its translation: CASSFVGSDADTQYF.

This chain joins TRBV28 and TRBJ2-3; 8 bases agree with TRBD2. Per the germline V gene, CDR1 is MDHEN and CDR2 is SYDVKM. Trimming took 2 bases from V and 0 from J; bases not matched to a gene: 22. The CDR3 runs 22 residues. The CDR3 DNA is TGTGCCAGCAGTTTAGGGCCCGGGAGGGCCGAAGGGCCAATTTCTAGCACAGATACGCAGTATTTT. This encodes CASSLGPGRAEGPISSTDTQYF.

The table lists this clonotype with a few counts. The germline gene is not matched at one end of the junction; a read error may be the cause. The chain has TRBV29-1 and TRBJ2-6, with D tentatively TRBD1 or TRBD2 (5 bases each). Per germline, CDR1 SQVTM and CDR2 ANQGSEA. This CDR3 contains 14 residues. CDR3 sequence: CSALTDSGASVLTF. The DNA for the CDR3 is TGCAGCGCACTGACGGACTCTGGGGCCAGCGTCCTGACTTTC.

The gene calls are TRBV27 and TRBJ1-2; no firm D call. The length of the CDR3 is 14 residues. V lost 3 bases to trimming and J lost 2 bases, with 10 bases between them. In germline, CDR1 is MNHEY, CDR2 SMNVEV (reference sequence). This CDR3 is CASSFVGLNYGYTF. CDR3 sequence (DNA): TGTGCCAGCAGTTTTGTAGGGCTGAACTATGGCTACACCTTC.

This clonotype occurred a few times. A read error may account for a junction end that differs from germline. The genes are TRBV10-3 and TRBJ2-1; possibly TRBD2 for D (5 bases). The germline CDR1 and CDR2 sequences are ENHRY and SYGVKD. The CDR3 spans 14 residues. The CDR3 sequence: CATSERSPSSGQFF. CDR3 DNA: TGTGCCACCAGTGAGAGGTCCCCTAGCTCGGGGCAGTTCTTC.

This clonotype was observed many times. The rearrangement uses TRBV7-3 and TRBJ2-5; 12 bases fit TRBD2. This CDR3 spans 16 amino acids. Per germline, CDR1 SGHTA and CDR2 FQGTGA. V lost 4 bases to trimming and J lost 2 bases; unmatched junction nucleotides: 5. In nucleotides, the CDR3 is TGTGCCAGCAGCTCCTCTAGCGGGAGGGGACAAGAGACCCAGTACTTC. It yields the protein CASSSSSGRGQETQYF.

Ten or more counts support this clonotype. V and J are TRBV6-4 and TRBJ2-1, with 10 bases lining up with TRBD1. CDR3 size: 14 residues. J was trimmed by 6 bases and V by 5 bases; bases with no gene match: 4. The germline gives CDR1 MRHNA, CDR2 SNTAGT. The CDR3 nucleotides are TGTGCCAGCAGTCCCCGGACAGGGGGCAATGAGCAGTTCTTC. Translating gives CASSPRTGGNEQFF.

This clonotype was found a few times. This rearrangement joins TRBV29-1 to TRBJ2-7; possibly TRBD1 for D (6 bases). V was trimmed by 6 bases and J by 0 bases, leaving 18 bases between them. From germline, CDR1 is SQVTM and CDR2 ANQGSEA. The length of the CDR3 is 15 residues. The CDR3 loop reads CSVDLQGSYSYEQYF. The CDR3 DNA is TGCAGCGTCGATCTCCAGGGGTCCTACTCCTACGAGCAGTACTTC.

This clonotype was seen only a few times. The chain is built from TRBV21-1 and TRBJ1-5; the DNA was not used to check the table's D call, TRBD1. TRBV21-1 is tagged as a pseudogene. The CDR3 is made up of 14 amino acids. As DNA, the CDR3 is TGTGCCAGCAGCTTTAATGGGGGGTCTAAGCCCCAGCATTTT. Translated, it gives CASSFNGGSKPQHF.

J is TRBJ2-5 and V is TRBV6-2 or TRBV6-3; 12 bases map to TRBD2. Trimming at V came to 7 bases and at J to 4 bases, leaving 7 bases not matched to a gene. The germline CDR1 and CDR2 sequences are MNHEY and SVGEGT. The length of the CDR3 is 15 residues. The CDR3: CASNTQTSGRETQYF. CDR3 coding DNA: TGTGCCAGCAATACCCAGACTAGCGGGAGAGAGACCCAGTACTTC.

This clonotype has more than one count but fewer than ten. This rearrangement joins TRBV9 to TRBJ2-5; 9 bases agree with TRBD2. V was pared by 0 bases and J by 7 bases, with 7 bases of the junction left unmatched. Germline V gene sequence: CDR1 SGDLS, CDR2 YYNGEE. CDR3 length equals 15 residues. The CDR3 sequence: CASSVAASGARTQYF. The CDR3 DNA follows: TGTGCCAGCAGCGTAGCGGCTAGCGGGGCAAGGACCCAGTACTTC.

On this clonotype: Germline is not matched at one junction end, which may reflect a read error. V usage is TRBV7-2 and J usage is TRBJ2-4; 10 nucleotides line up with TRBD1. This CDR3 contains 13 residues. Germline CDR1 SGHTA, CDR2 FQGNSA. The CDR3 is CASSYTTGGIQHF. CDR3 in DNA: TGTGCCAGCAGCTACACGACAGGGGGCATTCAGCACTTC.

This clonotype was detected only a few times. The chain is built from TRBV12-3 or TRBV12-4 and TRBJ2-2, with 11 bases that match TRBD2. The CDR3 spans 18 residues. Trimming took 2 bases from V and 3 from J; bases not matched to a gene: 8. CDR3 sequence reads: CASSLYSGRAADTGELFF. The DNA for the CDR3 is TGTGCCAGCAGTTTATATAGCGGGAGGGCCGCGGACACCGGGGAGCTGTTTTTT.

This clonotype was found many times. The chain is built from TRBV4-1 and TRBJ1-4; D call uncertain. Germline V gene sequence: CDR1 MGHRA, CDR2 YSYEKL. With 1 base removed from V and 5 bases from J, the gap between germline ends came to 5 bases. The CDR3 sequence is 13 residues long. CDR3 protein: CASSQAKNEKLFF. As DNA, the CDR3 is TGCGCCAGCAGCCAAGCAAAAAATGAAAAACTGTTTTTT.

CDR3 sequence (DNA): TGTGCCAGCAGCCAAATGACGGGGTCTTCCGAGCAGTACTTC. Translated, it gives CASSQMTGSSEQYF. The chain combines TRBV3-1 with TRBJ2-7; TRBD2 is a possible D gene (5 bases). CDR3 length equals 14 residues. Per germline, CDR1 LGHDT and CDR2 YNNKEL (reference sequence). The V gene lost 2 bases and the J gene lost 6 bases, with 14 bases spanning the gap.

This clonotype has only a few counts. The chain links TRBV27 to TRBJ2-7, with D hard to call. CDR3 length: 14 amino acids. Germline CDR1 reads MNHEY; CDR2 reads SMNVEV (reference sequence). V lost 4 bases to trimming and J lost 2 bases, with 12 bases between them. The CDR3 bases are TGTGCCAGCAGTTACAGCGCCGAGACCTACGAGCAGTACTTC. Translating gives CASSYSAETYEQYF.

A few counts support this clonotype. The chain has TRBV7-9 and TRBJ2-3; TRBD2 matches at 15 bases. Trimming cost V 4 bases and J 6 bases; bases outside gene matches: 17. This CDR3 contains 20 residues. CDR1 and CDR2 from the germline V gene are SEHNR and FQNEAQ (reference sequence). The CDR3 protein is CASSSRTSGRVPTSGDTQYF. CDR3 coding DNA: TGTGCCAGCAGCTCGCGGACTAGCGGGAGGGTCCCCACCTCGGGGGATACGCAGTATTTT.

This clonotype was found a few times. V usage is TRBV28 and J usage is TRBJ2-5, with D unclear. The CDR3 loop spans 16 amino acids. Deletions cut 2 bases from V and 2 bases from J, with 15 bases between. The V gene's germline CDR1 is MDHEN and CDR2 SYDVKM. This chain's CDR3 is CASSLNYQTLQETQYF. The DNA of the CDR3 is TGTGCCAGCAGTTTAAATTATCAGACACTACAAGAGACCCAGTACTTC.

This clonotype was detected a few times. V usage is TRBV4-3 and J usage is TRBJ2-3; no firm D call. Germline CDR1 LGHNA, CDR2 YSLEER. Trimming shortened V by 2 bases and J by 0 bases, and 24 bases separated the two germline ends. The CDR3 extends over 20 amino acids. For the CDR3, the DNA is TGCGCCAGCAGCCAAATAGAAGGATTATTTACCCAAACTAGCACAGATACGCAGTATTTT. As protein: CASSQIEGLFTQTSTDTQYF.

This sequence joins TRBV2 and TRBJ1-6, with D unresolved. The V gene's germline CDR1 is SNHLY and CDR2 FYNNEI. The CDR3 sequence is 14 residues long. Between the trimmed V and J ends, which lost 3 bases and 9 bases, there was a span of 12 bases. The CDR3 DNA reads TGTGCCAGCAGTGAGTCGGAGGGTAGTTCACCCCTCCACTTT. Amino acid sequence: CASSESEGSSPLHF.

V gene TRBV12-3 or TRBV12-4 combines with J gene TRBJ1-2; 7 bases agree with TRBD1. There are 12 residues in the CDR3. V dropped 3 bases and J dropped 8; count of bases not matched to a gene: 3. In nucleotides, the CDR3 is TGTGCCAGCAGTTTGCAGGGGGAAGGCTACACCTTC. It specifies CASSLQGEGYTF.

The J gene is TRBJ2-5, the V gene TRBV14; no definite D call. The closer fit of TRBJ2-1 to the DNA end suggests the J call may be wrong. This CDR3 has 13 amino acids. The germline gives CDR1 SGHDN, CDR2 FVKESK. The CDR3 spells CASSSDALHEQFF. The DNA for the CDR3 is TGTGCCAGCAGCTCCGACGCTCTCCATGAGCAGTTCTTC.